Below are 29 T cell receptor beta chains sequenced from a single sample in a study of blood T cell repertoires in COVID-19 (dated by TCRdb to the early 2020s). Receptor amplification or capture employed the immunoSEQ multiplex PCR assay. Entries here come from immuneACCESS through TCRdb and include only in-frame sequences with V and J called. Some clones fail to appear in such tables; in the studies checked, an unresolved V gene covers under half of the shortfall, and the cause of the remainder is unknown. The sample records tens of thousands of clones, 75% to 85% of which are singletons. The ten biggest clones cover under 5.5% of the sample. Sequencing used peripheral blood. The receptors shown here come from a woman between 65 and 79 years old with acute or convalescent COVID-19.

This clone has more than one count but fewer than ten. The V call is TRBV3-1 (or the pseudogene TRBV3-2), the J call TRBJ2-3; D gene ambiguous. The CDR3 runs to 12 residues. The germline V gene has CDR1 LGHDT and CDR2 YNNKEL (reference sequence). Trimming shortened V by 5 bases and J by 6 bases, and 9 bases separated the two germline ends. In nucleotides, the CDR3 is TGTGCCAGCAGCTTCGAGTGGGATACGCAGTATTTT. Protein product: CASSFEWDTQYF.

The chain is built from TRBV2 and TRBJ1-2; 8 nucleotides agree with TRBD1. Germline-derived CDR1 and CDR2 are SNHLY and FYNNEI. V trimming: 3 bases; J trimming: 4 bases; junction bases outside the gene matches: 10. CDR3 length: 16 amino acids. CDR3 residues: CASSEAHPGGGYGYTF. CDR3 nucleotide sequence: TGTGCCAGCAGTGAGGCACATCCAGGGGGCGGCTATGGCTACACCTTC. Full variable domain (outside the CDR3, taken from reference TRBV2 and TRBJ1-2): EPEVTQTPSHQVTQMGQEVILRCVPISNHLYFYWYRQILGQKVEFLVSFYNNEISEKSEIFDDQFSVERPDGSNFTLKIRSTKLEDSAMYFCASSEAHPGGGYGYTFGSGTRLTVV.

The V gene is TRBV7-2, the J gene TRBJ2-1; the D is unclear. Per the germline V gene, CDR1 is SGHTA and CDR2 is FQGNSA. The CDR3 length is 14 residues. Deletions cut 5 bases from V and 0 bases from J, with 8 bases between. The CDR3 region is CASSPPGSYNEQFF. CDR3 nucleotide sequence: TGTGCCAGCAGCCCACCGGGCTCCTACAATGAGCAGTTCTTC.

The rearrangement uses TRBV6-2 or TRBV6-3 and TRBJ2-3; TRBD2 matches at 8 bases. The CDR3 is 15 residues long. Germline V CDR1 and CDR2: MNHEY, SVGEGT. The V and J ends lost 5 bases and 6 bases, in that order; junction bases with no gene match: 10. The CDR3: CASSRGAGAADTQYF. Here the CDR3 DNA reads TGTGCCAGCAGTAGGGGAGCGGGGGCGGCGGATACGCAGTATTTT.

The chain employs TRBV14 and TRBJ1-2, with 7 bases fitting TRBD1. Germline CDR1 reads SGHDN; CDR2 reads FVKESK. The CDR3 has 18 amino acids. V shed 0 bases, J shed 3 bases, and the junction held 13 bases outside the gene matches. CDR3 region: CASSQDSRGAFFHYGYTF. As DNA, the CDR3 is TGTGCCAGCAGCCAAGATTCCAGGGGGGCGTTCTTTCACTATGGCTACACCTTC.

The chain links TRBV3-1 (or the pseudogene TRBV3-2) to TRBJ1-5, with unresolved D. The ends were cut back, 3 bases at V and 4 bases at J, with 10 bases in the middle. Germline-derived CDR1 and CDR2 are LGHDT and YNNKEL (reference sequence). This CDR3 is 14 amino acids long. CDR3 sequence (DNA): TGTGCCAGCAGCCAGGGCCACCGTAATCAGCCCCAGCATTTT. Translation: CASSQGHRNQPQHF.

The chain carries TRBV12-3 or TRBV12-4 and TRBJ1-4; no clear D. Trimming stripped 10 bases from V and 4 bases from J, with 13 bases between. The CDR3 spans 13 residues. CDR3 sequence: CAISSSLNEKLFF. The CDR3 DNA reads TGTGCCATTTCGTCGTCCCTTAATGAAAAACTGTTTTTT.

The rearrangement joins TRBV4-2 to TRBJ2-7, with 10 nucleotides matching TRBD1. V lost 0 bases to trimming and J lost 6 bases; unmatched junction nucleotides: 8. This CDR3 has 16 amino acids. Germline V gene lookup returns CDR1 LGHNA and CDR2 YNFKEQ. In nucleotides, the CDR3 is TGTGCCAGCAGCCAAGAATTGGGACAGGGGATCTCCGAGCAGTACTTC. The encoded protein is CASSQELGQGISEQYF.

This clone was observed a few times. The chain links TRBV7-9 to TRBJ2-3; D unclear. The CDR3 runs 11 residues. CDR1 is SEHNR, CDR2 FQNEAQ, per germline (reference sequence). V lost 4 bases to trimming and J lost 7 bases, with 6 bases between them. CDR3 in amino acids: CASSSPNTQYF. The CDR3 nucleotides read TGTGCCAGCAGCTCCCCTAATACGCAGTATTTT. Based on the CDR3 plus reference TRBV7-9 and TRBJ2-3, the full variable domain is DTGVSQNPRHKITKRGQNVTFRCDPISEHNRLYWYRQTLGQGPEFLTYFQNEAQLEKSRLLSDRFSAERPKGSFSTLEIQRTEQGDSAMYLCASSSPNTQYFGPGTRLTVL.

The J gene is TRBJ1-1, the V gene TRBV3-1 (or the pseudogene TRBV3-2); a possible D gene is TRBD1 (5 bases). Germline CDR1 and CDR2: LGHDT and YNNKEL (reference sequence). CDR3 size: 14 residues. V gave up 4 bases and J gave up 4 bases, with 13 bases separating them. CDR3 sequence: CASSPREGITEAFF. The CDR3 bases are TGTGCCAGCAGCCCTAGGGAGGGGATCACTGAAGCTTTCTTT.

The chain joins TRBV19 to TRBJ1-5; tentatively, D is TRBD1 (5 bases). The CDR3 is 15 residues long. Germline V gene data show CDR1 as LNHDA and CDR2 as SQIVND (reference sequence). The V and J ends lost 3 bases and 4 bases respectively, with 13 bases between them. The CDR3 loop reads CASSILGGPNQPQHF. For the CDR3, the DNA is TGTGCCAGTAGTATTCTCGGGGGTCCTAATCAGCCCCAGCATTTT. Combining the CDR3 with reference TRBV19 and TRBJ1-5 gives the whole variable domain DGGITQSPKYLFRKEGQNVTLSCEQNLNHDAMYWYRQDPGQGLRLIYYSQIVNDFQKGDIAEGYSVSREKKESFPLTVTSAQKNPTAFYLCASSILGGPNQPQHFGDGTRLSIL.

The chain links TRBV15 to TRBJ2-5; D perhaps matches TRBD2 (6 bases). V was clipped by 3 bases and J by 5 bases, with 10 bases between them. CDR1 LNHNV and CDR2 YYDKDF come from the germline V gene (reference sequence). The CDR3 is made up of 13 amino acids. CDR3 nucleotide sequence: TGTGCCACCAGCAGGGACCGGGGGGAGACCCAGTACTTC. This translates into CATSRDRGETQYF.

The chain joins TRBV6-5 to TRBJ2-2, with a possible D match to TRBD2 (5 bases). V shed 2 bases and J shed 3 bases, with 13 bases lying between them. This CDR3 region has 16 residues. Germline CDR1 reads MNHEY; CDR2 reads SVGAGI. The CDR3 DNA reads as TGTGCCAGCAGTTACACTTTTCGGGGAGACACCGGGGAGCTGTTTTTT. It encodes CASSYTFRGDTGELFF.

The J gene is TRBJ1-5, the V gene TRBV19, with 8 bases lining up with TRBD1. V lost 1 base to trimming and J lost 7 bases; unmatched junction nucleotides: 9. CDR1 and CDR2 (germline): LNHDA, SQIVND (reference sequence). CDR3 size: 16 residues. CDR3 DNA sequence: TGTGCCAGTAGTATAGGGTCTGGGCAGGGGGCCCAGCCCCAGCATTTT. Translation gives CASSIGSGQGAQPQHF.

The table lists this clone with a few counts. The chain combines TRBV5-6 with TRBJ2-1, with 7 bases lining up with TRBD1. Trimming at V came to 4 bases and at J to 5 bases, leaving 6 bases not matched to a gene. CDR3 length: 14 residues. Germline loops: CDR1 SGHDT, CDR2 YYEEEE. The CDR3 protein is CASSLGTVHNEQFF. CDR3 sequence (DNA): TGTGCCAGCAGCCTAGGGACAGTCCACAATGAGCAGTTCTTC.

V and J are TRBV4-3 and TRBJ2-5, with D unresolved. The germline V and J ends were trimmed by 0 bases and 9 bases, with 20 bases remaining between them. This CDR3 comprises 16 residues. From germline, CDR1 is LGHNA and CDR2 YSLEER. This CDR3 is CASSQDLDIVIEAQYF. In DNA, the CDR3 is TGCGCCAGCAGCCAAGATCTGGATATCGTGATTGAGGCCCAGTACTTC.

The genes are TRBV18 and TRBJ2-7; TRBD2 aligns across 11 bases. V gave up 3 bases and J gave up 0 bases; unmatched junction bases: 10. Germline V gene lookup returns CDR1 KGHSH and CDR2 LQKENI. The CDR3 sequence is 18 residues long. The CDR3 DNA reads TGTGCCAGCTCACCCCCGGTACTAGCGGGGGCGAGCTCCTACGAGCAGTACTTC. This codes for CASSPPVLAGASSYEQYF.

The chain has TRBV5-1 and TRBJ1-3; no reliable D call. Germline-derived CDR1 and CDR2 are SGHRS and YFSETQ. The CDR3 sequence is 14 residues long. The germline V and J ends were trimmed by 7 bases and 0 bases, with 11 bases remaining between them. The chain's CDR3 is CASSSDFSGNTIYF. The CDR3 bases are TGCGCCAGCTCCTCAGATTTCTCTGGAAACACCATATATTTT.

The chain employs TRBV5-6 and TRBJ1-3, with D possibly being TRBD1 (5 bases). The length of the CDR3 is 15 residues. Per the germline V gene, CDR1 is SGHDT and CDR2 is YYEEEE. Trimming stripped 4 bases from V and 0 bases from J, with 11 bases between. CDR3 residues: CASSRGLSSGNTIYF. As DNA, the CDR3 is TGTGCCAGCAGCAGGGGCCTGAGCTCTGGAAACACCATATATTTT.

The V and J genes are TRBV5-1 and TRBJ2-2; 8 bases line up with TRBD1. Trimming removed 2 bases from V and 1 base from J; junction bases left unmatched: 4. Germline V gives CDR1 SGHRS, CDR2 YFSETQ. This CDR3 has 16 amino acids. The chain's CDR3 is CASSFLGTGNTGELFF. DNA for the CDR3: TGCGCCAGCAGCTTCCTGGGGACAGGGAACACCGGGGAGCTGTTTTTT.

J is TRBJ2-3 and V is TRBV9; 12 nucleotides line up with TRBD2. V was pared by 2 bases and J by 7 bases, with 11 bases of the junction left unmatched. Germline CDR1 and CDR2: SGDLS and YYNGEE. The CDR3 covers 17 residues. This CDR3 is CASSVLAGGEAGNTQYF. The CDR3 coding sequence is TGTGCCAGCAGCGTTCTAGCGGGGGGGGAGGCGGGAAATACGCAGTATTTT.

The rearrangement joins TRBV20-1 to TRBJ2-7; 8 bases line up with TRBD1. CDR1 DFQATT and CDR2 SNEGSKA come from the germline V gene (reference sequence). With V trimmed by 6 bases and J by 11 bases, 9 bases remained unmatched. The length of the CDR3 is 11 residues. CDR3 protein: CSARTPGGKYF. Here the CDR3 DNA reads TGCAGTGCGAGGACCCCAGGGGGCAAGTACTTC.

The CDR3 DNA reads TGTGCCAGTAGTATGTCGTACGGGGGGACAGGGGGTAGCGCAAGCTATGGCTACACCTTC. It yields the protein CASSMSYGGTGGSASYGYTF. V is TRBV19 and J is TRBJ1-2; the match to TRBD1 covers 11 bases. The CDR3 length is 20 residues. V lost 3 bases and J lost 4; bases outside the gene matches: 19. From germline, CDR1 is LNHDA and CDR2 SQIVND (reference sequence). Full variable domain (rest looked up from reference TRBV19 and TRBJ1-2): DGGITQSPKYLFRKEGQNVTLSCEQNLNHDAMYWYRQDPGQGLRLIYYSQIVNDFQKGDIAEGYSVSREKKESFPLTVTSAQKNPTAFYLCASSMSYGGTGGSASYGYTFGSGTRLTVV.

The chain is built from TRBV5-1 and TRBJ1-1; D may be TRBD1 (6 bases). Trimming stripped 3 bases from V and 3 bases from J, with 18 bases between. There are 16 residues in the CDR3. Germline V gene lookup returns CDR1 SGHRS and CDR2 YFSETQ. The CDR3 nucleotides are TGCGCCAGCAGCTCCCGCCGAGGACAGCCTTACACTGAAGCTTTCTTT. It encodes CASSSRRGQPYTEAFF.

The chain couples TRBV11-3 to TRBJ2-7, with D uncertain. V gave up 2 bases and J gave up 5 bases, with 7 bases separating them. Germline CDR1 and CDR2: SGHNT and YENEEA. This CDR3 has 12 amino acids. For the CDR3, the DNA is TGTGCCAGCAGCTTATACTACCACGAGCAGTACTTC. Encoded protein: CASSLYYHEQYF.

The chain has TRBV6-5 and TRBJ2-1; 8 nucleotides align to TRBD1. Trimming took 4 bases from V and 2 from J; bases not matched to a gene: 7. CDR1 is MNHEY and CDR2 is SVGAGI in the germline V gene. There are 16 residues in the CDR3. In nucleotides, the CDR3 is TGTGCCAGCAGTTCGACACAGGGGGGCACCTACAATGAGCAGTTCTTC. As protein: CASSSTQGGTYNEQFF.

The sample holds one count of this clone. Other DNA sequences in this specimen translate into the identical CDR3. V gene TRBV27 combines with J gene TRBJ2-1; possibly TRBD2 for D (6 bases). Germline loops: CDR1 MNHEY, CDR2 SMNVEV (reference sequence). Between the trimmed V and J ends, which lost 5 bases and 7 bases, there was a span of 12 bases. The CDR3 is 13 amino acids. In DNA form, the CDR3 reads TGTGCCAGCAGTCTAGGAGGGGCAAATGAGCAGTTCTTC. This gives the protein CASSLGGANEQFF.

The V call is TRBV3-1 (or the pseudogene TRBV3-2), the J call TRBJ1-4; 12 bases map to TRBD1. Germline assignment: CDR1 LGHDT and CDR2 YNNKEL (reference sequence). This CDR3 is 14 amino acids long. The V and J ends lost 5 bases and 8 bases, in that order; junction bases with no gene match: 3. In DNA, the CDR3 is TGTGCCAGCAGCTACGGGACAGGGGGCGAAAAACTGTTTTTT. This encodes CASSYGTGGEKLFF.

The rearrangement joins TRBV15 to TRBJ2-2, with 11 bases lining up with TRBD1. Germline V gene sequence: CDR1 LNHNV, CDR2 YYDKDF (reference sequence). Germline trimming cut 11 bases from V and 0 bases from J; bases unmatched to any gene: 14. CDR3 length: 18 amino acids. The CDR3 protein is CASTDGTGGLANTGELFF. CDR3 coding DNA: TGTGCCTCAACCGACGGGACAGGGGGGTTGGCGAACACCGGGGAGCTGTTTTTT.